Presented here are 7 T cell receptor beta chains from one specimen sequenced in a study of tumor-infiltrating lymphocytes in primary liver carcinoma. From about 19-30 mg of unsorted bulk tissue, DNA and RNA were co-extracted together. With 500 ng total RNA as template and a constant-region primer, TCR beta cDNA was made. Library construction for TCR beta comprised three nested multiplex PCR rounds performed with slightly modified ARM-PCR. The first two PCR rounds used TRBV1-TRBV30 forward primers with a C-beta reverse primer, about 10 cycles each. TCRdb itself ran the multiplex PCR reads through MiXCR, one entry per CDR3 protein. The sample consists of 25,000 to 35,000 distinct CDR3 sequences, about 71% of them appearing once. Material: liver tumor tissue from sampling region 3. Subset in this sample: tumor region T3, left-lateral pole. These receptors were collected from a woman aged 25-40 years with primary liver carcinoma and hepatitis B virus infection.

With regard to this clonotype: The junction shows a germline mismatch at one end, possibly a read error. The chain combines TRBV4-2 with TRBJ1-5; D is uncertain. CDR1 LGHNA and CDR2 YNFKEQ come from the germline V gene. The CDR3 covers 15 residues. Written as DNA, the CDR3 is TGTGCCAGCAACCAAGATACGACATTGGATCAGCCCCAGCACTTT. Translating it yields CASNQDTTLDQPQHF.

The chain combines TRBV4-3 with TRBJ2-7; D may be TRBD1 or TRBD2 (5 bases each). V was clipped by 4 bases and J by 3 bases, with 25 bases between them. This CDR3 is built from 18 residues. From germline, CDR1 is LGHNA and CDR2 YSLEER. CDR3 in amino acids: CASSRAVARGHISYEQYF. The CDR3, as DNA: TGCGCCAGCAGCCGAGCTGTGGCGAGGGGTCACATTAGCTACGAGCAGTACTTC.

Comment on this clonotype: The CDR3 does not end in the conserved phenylalanine or tryptophan, so this is likely a read error. The chain links TRBV11-2 to TRBJ2-1; 10 bases line up with TRBD2. The germline gives CDR1 SGHAT, CDR2 FQNNGV. This CDR3 has 15 amino acids. CDR3 sequence reads: CTSSLRTSGSNEQFI. CDR3 in DNA: TGTACCAGCAGCTTAAGGACTAGCGGTTCCAATGAGCAGTTCATC.

This clonotype appeared many times. The chain has TRBV11-2 and TRBJ2-5; D perhaps matches TRBD2 (7 bases). TRBJ2-1 explains the end of the DNA better; the J call may be wrong. This CDR3 region has 14 residues. Germline CDR1 is SGHAT and CDR2 is FQNNGV. The CDR3 nucleotides read TGTGCCAGCAGCTTAGCAGGGGAGGGAGAGACCCAGTTCTTC. This gives the protein CASSLAGEGETQFF.

The genes are TRBV6-5 and TRBJ2-7; possibly TRBD1 for D (6 bases). Per germline, CDR1 MNHEY and CDR2 SVGAGI. The CDR3 loop spans 15 amino acids. V was clipped by 10 bases and J by 3 bases, with 22 bases between them. CDR3 sequence (DNA): TGTGCCACTAGGTACAAGGACAGCAGCTGCTACGAGCAGTACTTC. This gives the protein CATRYKDSSCYEQYF.

At least ten counts were recorded for this clonotype. The chain has TRBV6-5 and TRBJ2-7; 9 bases agree with TRBD1. The V gene end was trimmed by 5 bases and the J gene end by 7 bases; junction bases not matched to a gene: 9. The germline V gene has CDR1 MNHEY and CDR2 SVGAGI. The CDR3 is 14 residues long. CDR3 nucleotide sequence: TGTGCCAGCAGTCCATCCCGGGACAGGGTGGAGCAGTACTTC. Amino acids: CASSPSRDRVEQYF.

As concerns this clonotype: It is likely a read error, because the conserved phenylalanine at the end of the CDR3 is missing. The V and J genes are TRBV5-4 and TRBJ2-3, with D perhaps TRBD1 or TRBD2 (5 bases each). Deletions cut 8 bases from V and 2 bases from J, with 24 bases between. The germline V gene encodes CDR1 SGHNT and CDR2 YYREEE (reference sequence). The CDR3 covers 17 residues. CDR3 bases: TGTGCCAGTAGCGTAGACGGACACCCTCTACCCACAGATACGCAGTATTTG. Translating gives CASSVDGHPLPTDTQYL.